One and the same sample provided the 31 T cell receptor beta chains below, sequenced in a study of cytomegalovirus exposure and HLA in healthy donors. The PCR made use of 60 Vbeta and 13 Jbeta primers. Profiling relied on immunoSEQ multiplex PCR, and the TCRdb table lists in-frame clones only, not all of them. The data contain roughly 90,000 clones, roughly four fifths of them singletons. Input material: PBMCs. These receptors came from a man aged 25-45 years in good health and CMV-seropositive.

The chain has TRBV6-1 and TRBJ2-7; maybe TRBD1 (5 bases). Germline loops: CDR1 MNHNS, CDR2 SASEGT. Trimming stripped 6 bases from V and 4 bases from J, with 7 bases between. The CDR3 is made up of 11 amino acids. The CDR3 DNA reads TGTGCCAGCAGGTCAGGGTACGAGCAGTACTTC. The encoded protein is CASRSGYEQYF.

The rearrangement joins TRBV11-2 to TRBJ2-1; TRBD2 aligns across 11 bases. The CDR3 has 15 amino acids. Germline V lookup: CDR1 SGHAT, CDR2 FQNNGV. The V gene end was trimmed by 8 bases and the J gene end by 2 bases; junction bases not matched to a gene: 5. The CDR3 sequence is CASLPGLAAYNEQFF. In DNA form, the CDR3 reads TGTGCCAGCCTACCGGGACTAGCGGCCTACAATGAGCAGTTCTTC. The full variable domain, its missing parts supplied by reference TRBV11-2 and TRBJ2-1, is EAGVAQSPRYKIIEKRQSVAFWCNPISGHATLYWYQQILGQGPKLLIQFQNNGVVDDSQLPKDRFSAERLKGVDSTLKIQPAKLEDSAVYLCASLPGLAAYNEQFFGPGTRLTVL.

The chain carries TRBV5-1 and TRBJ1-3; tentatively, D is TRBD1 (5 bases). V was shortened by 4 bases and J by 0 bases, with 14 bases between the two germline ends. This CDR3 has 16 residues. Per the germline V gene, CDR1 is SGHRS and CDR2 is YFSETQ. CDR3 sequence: CASSPTGLSSGNTIYF. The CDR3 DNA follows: TGCGCCAGCAGCCCTACGGGACTTTCCTCTGGAAACACCATATATTTT.

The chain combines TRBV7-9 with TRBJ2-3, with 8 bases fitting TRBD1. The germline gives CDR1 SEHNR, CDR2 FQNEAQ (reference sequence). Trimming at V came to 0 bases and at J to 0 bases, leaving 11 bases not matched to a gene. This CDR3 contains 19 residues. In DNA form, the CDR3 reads TGTGCCAGCAGCTTAGCTACGGACAGGGTCCTCCCTAGCACAGATACGCAGTATTTT. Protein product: CASSLATDRVLPSTDTQYF. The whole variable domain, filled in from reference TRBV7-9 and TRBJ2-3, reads DTGVSQNPRHKITKRGQNVTFRCDPISEHNRLYWYRQTLGQGPEFLTYFQNEAQLEKSRLLSDRFSAERPKGSFSTLEIQRTEQGDSAMYLCASSLATDRVLPSTDTQYFGPGTRLTVL.

DNA of the CDR3: TGTGCCAGCAGTTTAGGACACAAACAAGAGACCCAGTACTTC. It yields the protein CASSLGHKQETQYF. The chain uses TRBV28 and TRBJ2-5, with a weak D call TRBD1 (5 bases). The CDR3 contains 14 residues. Germline CDR1 is MDHEN and CDR2 is SYDVKM. Trimming left V 2 bases short and J 2 bases short, with 9 bases between.

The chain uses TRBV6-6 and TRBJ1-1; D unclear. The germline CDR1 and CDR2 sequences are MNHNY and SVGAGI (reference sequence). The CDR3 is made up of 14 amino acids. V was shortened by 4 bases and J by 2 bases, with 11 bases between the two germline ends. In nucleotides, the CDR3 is TGTGCCAGCAGTTCGGCACAGAGTAACACTGAAGCTTTCTTT. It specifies CASSSAQSNTEAFF.

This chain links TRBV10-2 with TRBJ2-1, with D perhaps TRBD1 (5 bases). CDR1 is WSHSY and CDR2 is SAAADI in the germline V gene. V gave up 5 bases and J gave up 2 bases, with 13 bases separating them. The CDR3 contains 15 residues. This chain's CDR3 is CASSKGQGTYNEQFF. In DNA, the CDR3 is TGCGCCAGCAGTAAAGGGCAGGGAACCTACAATGAGCAGTTCTTC.

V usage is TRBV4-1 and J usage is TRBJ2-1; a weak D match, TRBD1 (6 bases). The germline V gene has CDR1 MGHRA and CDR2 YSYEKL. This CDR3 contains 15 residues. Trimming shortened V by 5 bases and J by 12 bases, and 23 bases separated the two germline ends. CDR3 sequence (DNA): TGCGCCAGCAGCGGACAGAGCCTCAGGGCGACCGGGCAGTTCTTC. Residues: CASSGQSLRATGQFF.

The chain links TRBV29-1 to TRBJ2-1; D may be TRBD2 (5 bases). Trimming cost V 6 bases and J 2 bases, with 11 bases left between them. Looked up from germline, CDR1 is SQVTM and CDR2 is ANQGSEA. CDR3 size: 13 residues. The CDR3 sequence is CSVLSGPYNEQFF. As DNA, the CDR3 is TGCAGCGTCCTAAGCGGCCCCTACAATGAGCAGTTCTTC.

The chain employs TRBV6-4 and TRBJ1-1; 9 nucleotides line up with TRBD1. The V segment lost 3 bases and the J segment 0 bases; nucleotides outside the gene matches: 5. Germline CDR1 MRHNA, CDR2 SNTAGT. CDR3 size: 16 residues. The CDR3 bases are TGTGCCAGCAGTGAGCGACAGGGGGTGATGAACACTGAAGCTTTCTTT. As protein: CASSERQGVMNTEAFF.

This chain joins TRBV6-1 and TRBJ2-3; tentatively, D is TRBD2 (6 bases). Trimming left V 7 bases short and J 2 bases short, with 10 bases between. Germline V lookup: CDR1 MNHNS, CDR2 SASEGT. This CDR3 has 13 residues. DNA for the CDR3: TGTGCCAGCACGCGGGACCTCACAGATACGCAGTATTTT. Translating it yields CASTRDLTDTQYF.

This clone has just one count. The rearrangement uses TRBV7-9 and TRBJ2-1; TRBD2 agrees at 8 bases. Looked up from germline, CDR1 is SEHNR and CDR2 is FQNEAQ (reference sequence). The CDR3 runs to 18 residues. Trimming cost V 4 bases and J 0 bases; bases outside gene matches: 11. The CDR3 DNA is TGTGCCAGCAGCTCGACCAGCTGGGGGACTAGCTCCTACAATGAGCAGTTCTTC. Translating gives CASSSTSWGTSSYNEQFF.

This CDR3 is CAWSVLSQETQYF. As DNA, the CDR3 is TGTGCCTGGAGTGTACTCTCGCAAGAGACCCAGTACTTC. The chain combines TRBV30 with TRBJ2-5; D uncertain. CDR3 length: 13 residues. CDR1 GTSNPN and CDR2 SVGIG come from the germline V gene (reference sequence). The ends were cut back, 0 bases at V and 2 bases at J, with 7 bases in the middle.

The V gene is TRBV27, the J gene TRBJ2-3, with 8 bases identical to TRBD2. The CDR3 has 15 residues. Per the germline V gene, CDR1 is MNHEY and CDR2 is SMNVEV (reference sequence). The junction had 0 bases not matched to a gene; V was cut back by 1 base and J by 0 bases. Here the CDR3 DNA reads TGTGCCAGCAGTTTATTAGCGGGGAGCACAGATACGCAGTATTTT. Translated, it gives CASSLLAGSTDTQYF.

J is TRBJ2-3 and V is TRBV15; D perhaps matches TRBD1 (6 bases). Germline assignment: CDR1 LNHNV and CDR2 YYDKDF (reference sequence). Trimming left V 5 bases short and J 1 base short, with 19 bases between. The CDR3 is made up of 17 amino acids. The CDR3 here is CATSSRDNPVRTDTQYF. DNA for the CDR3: TGTGCCACCAGCTCCCGGGACAACCCCGTACGCACAGATACGCAGTATTTT.

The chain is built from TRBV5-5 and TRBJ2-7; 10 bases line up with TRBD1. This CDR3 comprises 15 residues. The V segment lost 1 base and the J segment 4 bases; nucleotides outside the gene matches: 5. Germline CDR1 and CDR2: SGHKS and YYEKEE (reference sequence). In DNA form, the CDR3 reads TGTGCCAGCAGCTTGTGGGGACAGGGGACGTACGAGCAGTACTTC. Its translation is CASSLWGQGTYEQYF.

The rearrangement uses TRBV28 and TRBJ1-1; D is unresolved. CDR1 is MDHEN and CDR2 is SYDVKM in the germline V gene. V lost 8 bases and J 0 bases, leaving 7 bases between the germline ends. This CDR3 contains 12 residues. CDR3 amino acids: CASGSLNTEAFF. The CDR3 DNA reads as TGTGCCAGCGGGAGTTTGAACACTGAAGCTTTCTTT.

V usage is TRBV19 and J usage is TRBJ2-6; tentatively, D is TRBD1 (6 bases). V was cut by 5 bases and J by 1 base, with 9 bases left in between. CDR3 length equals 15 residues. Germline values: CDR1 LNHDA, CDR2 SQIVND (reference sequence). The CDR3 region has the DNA TGTGCCAGTAGTGGCAGGGGTTCTGGGGCCAACGTCCTGACTTTC. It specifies CASSGRGSGANVLTF.

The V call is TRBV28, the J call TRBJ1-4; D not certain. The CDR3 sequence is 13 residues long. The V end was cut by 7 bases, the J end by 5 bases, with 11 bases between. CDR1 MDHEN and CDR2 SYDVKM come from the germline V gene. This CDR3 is CASNKRRNEKLFF. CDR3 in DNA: TGTGCCAGCAACAAAAGGAGGAATGAAAAACTGTTTTTT.

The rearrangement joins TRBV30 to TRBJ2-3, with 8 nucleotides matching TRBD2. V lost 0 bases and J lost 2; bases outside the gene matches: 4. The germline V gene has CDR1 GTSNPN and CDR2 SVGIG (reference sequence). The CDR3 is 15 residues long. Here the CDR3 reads CAWSVLAVLTDTQYF. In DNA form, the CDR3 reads TGTGCCTGGAGTGTACTAGCGGTACTCACAGATACGCAGTATTTT.

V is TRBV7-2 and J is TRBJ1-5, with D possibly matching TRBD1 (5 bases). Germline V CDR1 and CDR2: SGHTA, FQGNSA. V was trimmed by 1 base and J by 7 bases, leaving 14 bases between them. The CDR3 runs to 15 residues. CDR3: CASSLVARDEQPQHF. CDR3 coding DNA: TGTGCCAGCAGCTTAGTGGCCAGGGATGAACAGCCCCAGCATTTT.

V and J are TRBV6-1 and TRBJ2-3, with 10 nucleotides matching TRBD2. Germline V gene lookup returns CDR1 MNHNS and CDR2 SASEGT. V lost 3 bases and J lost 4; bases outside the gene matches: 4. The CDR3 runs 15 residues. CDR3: CASSDLSGGSDTQYF. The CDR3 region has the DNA TGTGCCAGCAGTGACCTTAGCGGGGGGTCAGATACGCAGTATTTT.

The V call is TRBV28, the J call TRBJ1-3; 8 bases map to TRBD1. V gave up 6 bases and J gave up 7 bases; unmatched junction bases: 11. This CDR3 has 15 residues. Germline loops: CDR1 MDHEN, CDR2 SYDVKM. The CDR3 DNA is TGTGCCAGCAGGGCCCTTTCAGGGGGCCGGAACACCATATATTTT. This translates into CASRALSGGRNTIYF.

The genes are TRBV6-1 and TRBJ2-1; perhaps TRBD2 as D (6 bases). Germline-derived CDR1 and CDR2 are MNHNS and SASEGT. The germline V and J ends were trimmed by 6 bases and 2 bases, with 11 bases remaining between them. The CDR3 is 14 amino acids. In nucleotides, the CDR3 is TGTGCCAGCAGACGGGAGCCCCCCTACAATGAGCAGTTCTTC. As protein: CASRREPPYNEQFF.

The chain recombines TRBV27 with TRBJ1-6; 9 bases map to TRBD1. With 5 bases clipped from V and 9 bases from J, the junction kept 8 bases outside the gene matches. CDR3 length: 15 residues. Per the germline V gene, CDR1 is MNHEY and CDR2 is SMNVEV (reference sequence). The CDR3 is CASSTPGQGSSPLHF. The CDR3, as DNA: TGTGCCAGCAGTACACCGGGACAGGGCAGTTCACCCCTCCACTTT.

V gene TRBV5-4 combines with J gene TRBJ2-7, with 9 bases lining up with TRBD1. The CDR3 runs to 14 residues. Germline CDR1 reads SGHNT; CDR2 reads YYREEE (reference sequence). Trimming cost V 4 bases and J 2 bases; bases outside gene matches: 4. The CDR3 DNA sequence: TGTGCCAGCAGCAGGGACAGGGCTACCTACGAGCAGTACTTC. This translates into CASSRDRATYEQYF. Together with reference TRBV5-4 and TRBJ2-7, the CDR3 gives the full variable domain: ETGVTQSPTHLIKTRGQQVTLRCSSQSGHNTVSWYQQALGQGPQFIFQYYREEENGRGNFPPRFSGLQFPNYSSELNVNALELDDSALYLCASSRDRATYEQYFGPGTRLTVT.

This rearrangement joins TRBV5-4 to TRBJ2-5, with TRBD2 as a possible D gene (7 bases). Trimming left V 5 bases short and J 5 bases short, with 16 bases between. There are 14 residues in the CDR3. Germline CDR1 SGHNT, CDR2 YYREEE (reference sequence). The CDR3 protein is CASSPPGGAETQYF. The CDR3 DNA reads TGTGCCAGCAGTCCCCCGGGGGGCGCGGAGACCCAGTACTTC.

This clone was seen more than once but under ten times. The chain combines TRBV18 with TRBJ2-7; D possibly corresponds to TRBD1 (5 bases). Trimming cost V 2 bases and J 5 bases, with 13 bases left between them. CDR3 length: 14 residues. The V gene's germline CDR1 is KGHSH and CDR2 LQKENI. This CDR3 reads CASSPGATENEQYF. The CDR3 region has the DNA TGTGCCAGCTCACCAGGCGCGACAGAGAACGAGCAGTACTTC.

CDR3 coding DNA: TGTGCCAGCAGCTTAGCGAGCGGGGATGCCTACGAGCAGTACTTC. Protein product: CASSLASGDAYEQYF. V and J are TRBV7-2 and TRBJ2-7; 7 bases agree with TRBD2. The CDR3 is 15 amino acids. The germline V gene has CDR1 SGHTA and CDR2 FQGNSA. The V and J ends lost 0 bases and 2 bases, in that order; junction bases with no gene match: 4.

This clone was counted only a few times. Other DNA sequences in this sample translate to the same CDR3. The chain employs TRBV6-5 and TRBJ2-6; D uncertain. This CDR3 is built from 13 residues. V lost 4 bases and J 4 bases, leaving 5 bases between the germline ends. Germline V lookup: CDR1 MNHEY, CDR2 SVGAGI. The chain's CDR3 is CASSSPGANVLTF. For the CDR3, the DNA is TGTGCCAGCAGTTCCCCGGGGGCCAACGTCCTGACTTTC.

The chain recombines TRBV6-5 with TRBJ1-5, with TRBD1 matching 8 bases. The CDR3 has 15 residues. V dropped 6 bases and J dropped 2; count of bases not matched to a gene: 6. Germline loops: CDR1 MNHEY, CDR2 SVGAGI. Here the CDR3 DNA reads TGTGCCAGCAGACTGACAGGGGATGGCAATCAGCCCCAGCATTTT. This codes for CASRLTGDGNQPQHF.